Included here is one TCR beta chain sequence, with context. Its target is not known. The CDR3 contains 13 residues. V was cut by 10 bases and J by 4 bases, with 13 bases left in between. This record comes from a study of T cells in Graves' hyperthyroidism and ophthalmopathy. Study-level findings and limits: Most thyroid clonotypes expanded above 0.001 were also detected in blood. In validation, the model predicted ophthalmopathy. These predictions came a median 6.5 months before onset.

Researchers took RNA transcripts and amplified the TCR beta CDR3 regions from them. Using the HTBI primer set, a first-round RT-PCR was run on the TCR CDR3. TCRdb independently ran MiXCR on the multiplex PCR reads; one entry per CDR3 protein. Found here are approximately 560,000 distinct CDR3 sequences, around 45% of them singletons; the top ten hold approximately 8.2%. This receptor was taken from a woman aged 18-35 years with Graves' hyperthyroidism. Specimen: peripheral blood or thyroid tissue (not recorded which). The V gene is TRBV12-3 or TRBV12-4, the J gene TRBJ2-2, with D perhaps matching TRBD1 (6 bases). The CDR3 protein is CAIQGQGTGELFF. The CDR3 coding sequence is TGTGCCATACAGGGTCAGGGCACCGGGGAGCTGTTTTTT.